One sample yielded the 3 T cell receptor beta chains listed below, sequenced in a study of shared clonotypes between healthy human individuals. Sequencing was performed with immunoSEQ multiplex PCR; in TCRdb, only in-frame clones are kept and a portion is missing. This sample has about 380,000 clones, with 90% to 98% found just once. Sequencing was done on a sample of memory CD8+ T cells sorted from blood. Subset in this sample: CD45RO+ cells pooled with CCR7-negative TemRA cells. These receptors were taken from a man aged 25-45 years in good health.

V gene TRBV5-1 combines with J gene TRBJ2-6; TRBD2 might be the D (5 bases). Germline V gene data show CDR1 as SGHRS and CDR2 as YFSETQ. The CDR3 has 14 amino acids. Trimming removed 4 bases at V and 0 bases at J, with 5 bases between. Here the CDR3 DNA reads TGCGCCAGCAGCGGGAGCTCTGGGGCCAACGTCCTGACTTTC. As protein: CASSGSSGANVLTF.

Remarks on this clone: Relative to the germline gene, one junction end is altered; a read error may explain this. The chain links TRBV7-9 to TRBJ2-5; tentative D call: TRBD1 (5 bases). Germline V gene lookup returns CDR1 SEHNR and CDR2 FQNEAQ (reference sequence). The CDR3 totals 19 residues. The CDR3 loop reads CTSSLGEGRLTRMQETQYF. As DNA, the CDR3 is TGTACCAGCAGCTTAGGGGAAGGGCGTCTGACGAGGATGCAAGAGACCCAGTACTTC.

The rearrangement uses TRBV11-3 and TRBJ2-1; perhaps TRBD2 as D (5 bases). Germline loops: CDR1 SGHNT, CDR2 YENEEA. The V end was cut by 2 bases, the J end by 2 bases, with 7 bases between. The CDR3 is made up of 14 amino acids. The CDR3 reads CASSLSGAYNEQFF. In DNA, the CDR3 is TGTGCCAGCAGCTTAAGCGGCGCCTACAATGAGCAGTTCTTC.